Listed below are T cell receptor beta chains from one sample, sequenced in a study of Graves' ophthalmopathy and Graves' hyperthyroidism. A single record per CDR3 protein comes from TCRdb applying MiXCR to the multiplex PCR reads. The sample consists of over a million distinct CDR3 sequences, 35% to 40% of them appearing once. The sequenced sample consisted of peripheral blood or thyroid tissue (not recorded which). Receptors were obtained from an adult man with Graves' hyperthyroidism. The CDR3 runs from the conserved cysteine through the conserved F or W. A D gene is named only where the DNA matches it firmly. The listing skips clone size in some rows; elsewhere it reads once, few, many or a size class.

>TRBD1|few|TRBV27|TRBJ2-2
TGTGCCAGCGGACGACAGGGAACGAACACCGGGGAGCTGTTTTTT
CASGRQGTNTGELFF
>-|many|TRBV7-9|TRBJ2-5
TGTGCCAGCAGCTTAGCGTCCAGGGCGGAGACCCAGTACTTC
CASSLASRAETQYF
>TRBD1|-|TRBV15|TRBJ1-4
TGTGCCACCAGCAGCCTCAGGGGAGACAGGGGGAATCGCGCTAATGAAAAACTGTTTTTT
CATSSLRGDRGNRANEKLFF
>-|many|TRBV12-3/TRBV12-4|TRBJ1-3
TGTGCCAGCAAGAATCGGGACGAGGGAAACACCATATATTTT
CASKNRDEGNTIYF
>TRBD1|few|TRBV12-3/TRBV12-4|TRBJ1-1
TGTGCCAGCAGATCATTCAAAGGACAGGAGATGAACACTGAAGCTTTCTTT
CASRSFKGQEMNTEAFF
>-|-|TRBV20-1|TRBJ2-5
TGCAGTGCTAGAGAGACTCCTAATCGGGAGACCCAGTACTTC
CSARETPNRETQYF
>-|-|TRBV7-9|TRBJ1-4
TGTGCCAGCAGCCCGGACCGGGCCAACCTTGAAAAACTGTTTTTT
CASSPDRANLEKLFF
>-|many|TRBV20-1|TRBJ2-7
TGCAGTGCTAGAGATGCGCAGAACACCTACGAGCAGTACTTC
CSARDAQNTYEQYF
>-|many|TRBV6-5|TRBJ1-5
TGTGCCAGCAGTGAAGCACCTCCCCCTCAGCCCCAGCATTTT
CASSEAPPPQPQHF
>-|-|TRBV12-3/TRBV12-4|TRBJ1-5
TGTGCCAGCAGTCCCTCAGGGATTGGCCAGCCCCAGCATTTT
CASSPSGIGQPQHF
>TRBD1|many|TRBV5-6|TRBJ2-5
TGTGCCAGCAGACGAGGAGGGACAGGGGGCTTTAGAGAGACCCAGTACTTC
CASRRGGTGGFRETQYF
>-|many|TRBV19|TRBJ1-5
TGTGCCAGTAGTCCGCGCCCGGCAGCATATGGCAATCAGCCCCAGCATTTT
CASSPRPAAYGNQPQHF
>-|-|TRBV20-1|TRBJ1-1
TGCAGTGCCACCTCAGGGACTACTGAAGCTTTCTTT
CSATSGTTEAFF
>TRBD2|many|TRBV15|TRBJ2-5
TGTGCCACCAGCCGGGGACTAGCGGGGACCCAAGAGACCCAGTACTTC
CATSRGLAGTQETQYF
>-|-|TRBV2|TRBJ2-7
TGTGCCAGCAGCGTGAGGGGCGGGCAGGGCCAAGGCGGAGGATCCTACGAGCAGTACTTC
CASSVRGGQGQGGGSYEQYF
>TRBD1|many|TRBV20-1|TRBJ2-7
TGCAGTGCTCAACGACAGGGTGGGCCTTCCTACGAGCAGTACTTC
CSAQRQGGPSYEQYF